This T cell receptor beta chain derives from a study of molecular identifiers for immune sequencing clone quantification. For the study at large: In the replicates, RNA derived from about 19,000 or 110,000 naive CD8 cells was divided into five parts, and four were sequenced.

Previously described methods with listed TCR primers produced the bulk TCR libraries. TCRdb re-analysed the PCR reads in MiXCR, keeping a single row per CDR3 protein. The table shows approximately 93,000 distinct CDR3 sequences, with roughly 23% occurring only once. This clonotype was observed at least ten times. V shed 7 bases, J shed 1 base, and the junction held 7 bases outside the gene matches. This CDR3 spans 16 amino acids. Per the germline V gene, CDR1 is SGHTA and CDR2 is FQGNSA. This chain connects TRBV7-2 to TRBJ2-2; 9 bases match TRBD1. The TCR was taken from a human donor in good health. Some libraries in this study had Jurkat cell RNA spiked in. Sequencing used naive CD8+ T cells from blood, with Jurkat cell RNA spiked in. Regarding subset: FACS-sorted CD8+CD4-CCR7+CD45RA+ naive T cells. The CDR3 DNA reads as TGTGCCAGCAACCAAGGGGACAGGGAGAACACCGGGGAGCTGTTTTTT. This translates into CASNQGDRENTGELFF.